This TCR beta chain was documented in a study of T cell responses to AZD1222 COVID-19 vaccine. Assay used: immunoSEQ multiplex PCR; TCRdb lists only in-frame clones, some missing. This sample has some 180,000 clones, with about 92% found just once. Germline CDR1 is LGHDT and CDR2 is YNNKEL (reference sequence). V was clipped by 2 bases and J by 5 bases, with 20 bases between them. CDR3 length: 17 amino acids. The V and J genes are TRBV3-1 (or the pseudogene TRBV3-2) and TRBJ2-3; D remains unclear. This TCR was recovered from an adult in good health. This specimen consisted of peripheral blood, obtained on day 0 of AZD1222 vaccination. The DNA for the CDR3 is TGTGCCAGCAGCCAACTAAAAAGGCGGCTGTCAGGAGATACGCAGTATTTT. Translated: CASSQLKRRLSGDTQYF.